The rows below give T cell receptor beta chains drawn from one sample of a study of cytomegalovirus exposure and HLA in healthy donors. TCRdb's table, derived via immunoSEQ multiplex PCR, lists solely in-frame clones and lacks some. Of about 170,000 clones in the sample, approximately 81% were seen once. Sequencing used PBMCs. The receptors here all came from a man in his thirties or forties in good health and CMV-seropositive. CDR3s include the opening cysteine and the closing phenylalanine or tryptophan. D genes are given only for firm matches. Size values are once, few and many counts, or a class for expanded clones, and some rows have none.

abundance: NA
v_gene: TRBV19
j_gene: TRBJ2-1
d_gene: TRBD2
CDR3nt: TGTGCCAGTAGTATAGAGGCTAGCGGGAGGTACAATGAGCAGTTCTTC
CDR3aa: CASSIEASGRYNEQFF

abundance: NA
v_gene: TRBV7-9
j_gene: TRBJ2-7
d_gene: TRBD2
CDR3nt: TGTGCCAGCAGCCCCCGTCTAGCGGGAGCCTACGAGCAGTACTTC
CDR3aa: CASSPRLAGAYEQYF

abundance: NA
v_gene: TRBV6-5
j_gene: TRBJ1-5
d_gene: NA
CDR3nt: TGTGCCAGCAGCCTCCTGCCAGGCAGCAATCAGCCCCAGCATTTT
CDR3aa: CASSLLPGSNQPQHF

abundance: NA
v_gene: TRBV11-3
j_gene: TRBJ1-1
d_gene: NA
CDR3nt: TGTGCCAGCAGCTTAGAGCGAGGCACCATTGAAGCTTTCTTT
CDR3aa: CASSLERGTIEAFF

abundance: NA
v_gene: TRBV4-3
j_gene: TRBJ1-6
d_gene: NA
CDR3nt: TGCGCCAGCAGCCACCCTACCGGGACGGCGGGAAATTCACCCCTCCACTTT
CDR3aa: CASSHPTGTAGNSPLHF

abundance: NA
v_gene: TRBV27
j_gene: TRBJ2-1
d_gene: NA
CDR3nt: TGTGCCAGCAGTTTTTCGCGAAGAGTATACAATGAGCAGTTCTTC
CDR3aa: CASSFSRRVYNEQFF

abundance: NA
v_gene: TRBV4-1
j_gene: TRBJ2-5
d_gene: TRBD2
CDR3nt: TGCGCCAGCAGCCCCCGCCGGACGGGAGGGAGGGAGACCCAGTACTTC
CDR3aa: CASSPRRTGGRETQYF

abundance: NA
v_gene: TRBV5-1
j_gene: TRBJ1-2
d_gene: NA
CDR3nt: TGCGCCAGCAGCTTGGACACCTATGGCTACACCTTC
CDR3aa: CASSLDTYGYTF

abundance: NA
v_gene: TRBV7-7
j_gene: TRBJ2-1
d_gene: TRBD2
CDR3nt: TGTGCTAGCAGCCCGGGACTAGCGGGCAACAATGAGCAGTTCTTC
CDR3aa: CASSPGLAGNNEQFF

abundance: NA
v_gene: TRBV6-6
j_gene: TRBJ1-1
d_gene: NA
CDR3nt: TGTGCCAGCAGTTACCTGCCCGGGGAACCTGAAGCTTTCTTT
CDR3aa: CASSYLPGEPEAFF

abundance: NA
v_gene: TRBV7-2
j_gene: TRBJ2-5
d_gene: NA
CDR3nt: TGTGCCAGCAGCTTCGGGGGGACCCAGTACTTC
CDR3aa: CASSFGGTQYF

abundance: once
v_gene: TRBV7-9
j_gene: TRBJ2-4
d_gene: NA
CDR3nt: TGTGCCAGCAGCTCTTCGGGGGAAAACATTCAGTACTTC
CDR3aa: CASSSSGENIQYF

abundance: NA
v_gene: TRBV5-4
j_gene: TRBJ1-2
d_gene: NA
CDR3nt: TGTGCCAGCAGCTCCAAGACAGGTTCCTCGGTGGGCTACACCTTC
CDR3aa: CASSSKTGSSVGYTF

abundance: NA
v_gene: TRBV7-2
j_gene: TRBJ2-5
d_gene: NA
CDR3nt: TGTGCCAGCAGCCCCCCGGCGGGCGGAGAGACCCAGTACTTC
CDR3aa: CASSPPAGGETQYF

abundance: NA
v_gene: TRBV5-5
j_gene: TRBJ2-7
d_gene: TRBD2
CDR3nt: TGTGCCAGCAGCTCTGGACTAGCGGGAGTCTCCTACGAGCAGTACTTC
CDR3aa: CASSSGLAGVSYEQYF

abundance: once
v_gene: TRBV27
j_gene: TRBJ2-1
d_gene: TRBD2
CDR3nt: TGTGCCAGCAGTCCTAGCGGGGTCTACAATGAGCAGTTCTTC
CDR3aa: CASSPSGVYNEQFF

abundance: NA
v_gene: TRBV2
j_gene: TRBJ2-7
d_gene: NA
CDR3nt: TGTGCCAGCACCCTAGGGGAACTTCCTTCTGCTTACGAGCAGTACTTC
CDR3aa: CASTLGELPSAYEQYF

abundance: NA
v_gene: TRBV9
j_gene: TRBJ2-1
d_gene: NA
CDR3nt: TGTGCCAGCAGCCCCCGGACTTCTAACAATGAGCAGTTCTTC
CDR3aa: CASSPRTSNNEQFF

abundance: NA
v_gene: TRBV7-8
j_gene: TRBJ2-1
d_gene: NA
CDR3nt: TGTGCCAGCAGCTTCTCCCCGTCCTACAATGAGCAGTTCTTC
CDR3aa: CASSFSPSYNEQFF

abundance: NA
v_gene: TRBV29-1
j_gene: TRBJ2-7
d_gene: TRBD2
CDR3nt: TGCAGCGTTGAAGTTATGCAGGTAGCGGGAGAGGGGGAGTACGAGCAGTACTTC
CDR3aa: CSVEVMQVAGEGEYEQYF

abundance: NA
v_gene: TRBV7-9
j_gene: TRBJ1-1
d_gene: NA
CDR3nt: TGTGCCAGCAGCTTTCAACGGTGGAGGACCTACACTGAAGCTTTCTTT
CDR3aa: CASSFQRWRTYTEAFF

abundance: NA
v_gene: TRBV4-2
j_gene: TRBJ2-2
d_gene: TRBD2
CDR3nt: TGTGCCAGCAGCCAAGCCTCACTAGCGGGAGGCACCGGGGAGCTGTTTTTT
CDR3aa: CASSQASLAGGTGELFF

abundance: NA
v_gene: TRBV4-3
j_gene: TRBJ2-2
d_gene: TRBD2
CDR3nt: TGCGCCAGCAGCCAAGACCCTGGACTAGCGGGGAACACCGGGGAGCTGTTTTTT
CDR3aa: CASSQDPGLAGNTGELFF

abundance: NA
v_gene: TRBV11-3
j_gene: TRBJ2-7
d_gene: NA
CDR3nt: TGTGCCAGCAACCAAGTAACAGGGAACTCCTACGAGCAGTACTTC
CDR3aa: CASNQVTGNSYEQYF

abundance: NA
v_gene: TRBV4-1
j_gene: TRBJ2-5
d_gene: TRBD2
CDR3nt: TGCGCCAGCAGCCAAGATCAGAACGGGAGGGGGCAAGAGACCCAGTACTTC
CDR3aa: CASSQDQNGRGQETQYF

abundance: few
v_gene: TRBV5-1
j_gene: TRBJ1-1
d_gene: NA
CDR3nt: TGCGCCAGCAGCCCAGGGACATCGAACACTGAAGCTTTCTTT
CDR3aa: CASSPGTSNTEAFF

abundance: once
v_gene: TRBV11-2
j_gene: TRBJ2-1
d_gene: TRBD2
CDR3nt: TGTGCCAGCAGCACGACTAGCGGGAGCGATGAGCAGTTCTTC
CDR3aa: CASSTTSGSDEQFF

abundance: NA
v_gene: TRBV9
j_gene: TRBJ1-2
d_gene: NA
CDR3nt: TGTGCCAGCAGCGTGACCGGGGCTAACTATGGCTACACCTTC
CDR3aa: CASSVTGANYGYTF